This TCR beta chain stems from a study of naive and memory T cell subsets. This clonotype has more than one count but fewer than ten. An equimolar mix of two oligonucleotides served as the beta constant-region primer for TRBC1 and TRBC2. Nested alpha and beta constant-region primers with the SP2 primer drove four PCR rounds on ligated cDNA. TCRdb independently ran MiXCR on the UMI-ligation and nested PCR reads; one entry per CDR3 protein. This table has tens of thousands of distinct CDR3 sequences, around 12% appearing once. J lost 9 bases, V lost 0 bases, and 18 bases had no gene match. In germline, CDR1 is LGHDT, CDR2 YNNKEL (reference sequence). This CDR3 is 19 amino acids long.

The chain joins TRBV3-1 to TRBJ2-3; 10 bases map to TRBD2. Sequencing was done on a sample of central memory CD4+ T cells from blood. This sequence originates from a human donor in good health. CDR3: CASSQERLGASGRSRTQYF. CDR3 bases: TGTGCCAGCAGCCAAGAACGCCTCGGTGCTAGCGGGAGAAGCCGAACGCAGTATTTT.